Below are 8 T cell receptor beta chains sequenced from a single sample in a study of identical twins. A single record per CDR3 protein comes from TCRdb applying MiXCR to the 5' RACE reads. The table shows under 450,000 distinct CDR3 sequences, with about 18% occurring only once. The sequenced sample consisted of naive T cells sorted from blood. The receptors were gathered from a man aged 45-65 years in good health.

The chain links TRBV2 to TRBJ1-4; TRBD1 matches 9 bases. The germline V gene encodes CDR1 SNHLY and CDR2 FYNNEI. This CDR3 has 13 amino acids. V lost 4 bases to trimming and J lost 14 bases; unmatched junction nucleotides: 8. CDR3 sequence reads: CASSAGQGRDLFF. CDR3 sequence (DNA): TGTGCCAGCAGTGCCGGACAGGGGCGAGACCTGTTTTTT.

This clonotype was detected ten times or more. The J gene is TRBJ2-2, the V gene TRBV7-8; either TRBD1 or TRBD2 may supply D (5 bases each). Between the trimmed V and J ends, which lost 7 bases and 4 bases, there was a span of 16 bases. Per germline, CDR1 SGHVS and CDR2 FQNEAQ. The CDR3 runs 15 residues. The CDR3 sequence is CASTRGARTTGELFF. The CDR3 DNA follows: TGTGCCAGCACCCGAGGGGCCAGAACCACCGGGGAGCTGTTTTTT.

The CDR3 region has the DNA TGCAGTGCTAGTAGGGTGTCAGGGAGCGAGCAGTACTTC. Translation gives CSASRVSGSEQYF. This chain connects TRBV20-1 to TRBJ2-7; either TRBD1 or TRBD2 may supply D (5 bases each). V was clipped by 3 bases and J by 6 bases, with 15 bases between them. There are 13 residues in the CDR3. CDR1 is DFQATT, CDR2 SNEGSKA, per germline (reference sequence).

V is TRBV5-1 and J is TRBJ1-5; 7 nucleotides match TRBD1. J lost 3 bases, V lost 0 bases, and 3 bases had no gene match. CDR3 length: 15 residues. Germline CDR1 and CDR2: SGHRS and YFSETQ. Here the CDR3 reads CASSLGDSYNQPQHF. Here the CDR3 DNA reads TGCGCCAGCAGCTTGGGGGACAGTTACAATCAGCCCCAGCATTTT.

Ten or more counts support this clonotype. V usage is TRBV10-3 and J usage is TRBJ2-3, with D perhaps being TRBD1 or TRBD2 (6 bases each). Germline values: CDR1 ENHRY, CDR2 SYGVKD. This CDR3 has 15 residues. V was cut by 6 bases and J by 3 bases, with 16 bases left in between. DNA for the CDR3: TGTGCCATCAGAGGCGAGGGGGGCAGGACAGATACGCAGTATTTT. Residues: CAIRGEGGRTDTQYF.

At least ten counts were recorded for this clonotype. The CDR3 spells CASSLDRSNTGELFF. CDR3 bases: TGTGCCAGCAGTCTAGACAGATCGAACACCGGGGAGCTGTTTTTT. This chain connects TRBV12-3 or TRBV12-4 to TRBJ2-2, with D maybe TRBD1 (5 bases). The CDR3 is 15 amino acids. Trimming pared 5 bases from V and 0 bases from J, leaving 10 bases between.

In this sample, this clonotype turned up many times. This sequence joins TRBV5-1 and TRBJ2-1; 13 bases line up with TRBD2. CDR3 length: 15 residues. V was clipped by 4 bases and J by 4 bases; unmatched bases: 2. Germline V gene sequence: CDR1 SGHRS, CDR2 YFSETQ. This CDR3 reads CASSVTSGGYNEQFF. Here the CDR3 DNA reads TGCGCCAGCAGCGTGACTAGCGGGGGGTACAATGAGCAGTTCTTC.

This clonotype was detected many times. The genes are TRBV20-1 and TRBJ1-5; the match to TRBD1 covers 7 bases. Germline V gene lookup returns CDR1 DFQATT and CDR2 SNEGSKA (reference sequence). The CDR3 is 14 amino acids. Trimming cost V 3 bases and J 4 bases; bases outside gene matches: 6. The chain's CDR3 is CSASRAQGNQPQHF. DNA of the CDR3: TGCAGTGCTAGCCGGGCACAGGGGAATCAGCCCCAGCATTTT.